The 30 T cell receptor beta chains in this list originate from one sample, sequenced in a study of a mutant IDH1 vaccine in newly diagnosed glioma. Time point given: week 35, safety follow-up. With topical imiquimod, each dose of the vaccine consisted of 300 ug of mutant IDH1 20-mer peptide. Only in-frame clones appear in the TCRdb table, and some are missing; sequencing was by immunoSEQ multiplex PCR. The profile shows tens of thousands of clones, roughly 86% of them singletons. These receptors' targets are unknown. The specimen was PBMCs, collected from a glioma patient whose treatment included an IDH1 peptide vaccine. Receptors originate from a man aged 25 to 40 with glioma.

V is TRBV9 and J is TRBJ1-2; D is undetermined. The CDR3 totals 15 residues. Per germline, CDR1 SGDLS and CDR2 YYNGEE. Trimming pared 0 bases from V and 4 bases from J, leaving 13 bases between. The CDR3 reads CASSVDMDLSYGYTF. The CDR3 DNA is TGTGCCAGCAGCGTAGATATGGATTTGAGCTATGGCTACACCTTC.

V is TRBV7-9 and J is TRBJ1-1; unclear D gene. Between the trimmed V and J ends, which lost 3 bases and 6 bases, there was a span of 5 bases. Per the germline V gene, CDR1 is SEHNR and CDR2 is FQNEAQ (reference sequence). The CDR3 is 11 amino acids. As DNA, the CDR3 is TGTGCCAGCAGCTTGATTGCTGAAGCTTTCTTT. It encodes CASSLIAEAFF. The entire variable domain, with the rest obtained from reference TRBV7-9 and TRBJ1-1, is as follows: DTGVSQNPRHKITKRGQNVTFRCDPISEHNRLYWYRQTLGQGPEFLTYFQNEAQLEKSRLLSDRFSAERPKGSFSTLEIQRTEQGDSAMYLCASSLIAEAFFGQGTRLTVV.

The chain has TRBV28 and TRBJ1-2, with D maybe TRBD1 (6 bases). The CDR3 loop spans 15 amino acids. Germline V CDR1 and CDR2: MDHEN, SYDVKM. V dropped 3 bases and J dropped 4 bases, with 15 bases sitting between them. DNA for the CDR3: TGTGCCAGCAGTTTCCCCCAGGGGCCTATCTATGGCTACACCTTC. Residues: CASSFPQGPIYGYTF.

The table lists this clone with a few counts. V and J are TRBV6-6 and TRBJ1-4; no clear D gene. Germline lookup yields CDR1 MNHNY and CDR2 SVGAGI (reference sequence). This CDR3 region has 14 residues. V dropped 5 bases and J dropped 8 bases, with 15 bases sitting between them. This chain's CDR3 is CASSQEGYGEKLFF. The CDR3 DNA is TGTGCCAGCAGTCAGGAGGGTTACGGGGAAAAACTGTTTTTT.

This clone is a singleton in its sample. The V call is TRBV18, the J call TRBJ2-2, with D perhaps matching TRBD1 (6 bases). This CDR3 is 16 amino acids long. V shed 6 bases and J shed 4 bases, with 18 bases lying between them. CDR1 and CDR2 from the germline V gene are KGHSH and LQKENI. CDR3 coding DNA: TGTGCCAGCTCGCCATTATGGACAGCTATCACCGGGGAGCTGTTTTTT. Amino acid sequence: CASSPLWTAITGELFF.

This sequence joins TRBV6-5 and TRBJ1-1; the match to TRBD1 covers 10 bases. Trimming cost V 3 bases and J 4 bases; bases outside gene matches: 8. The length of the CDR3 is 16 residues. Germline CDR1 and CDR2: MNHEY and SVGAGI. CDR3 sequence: CASSYSPGQGVTEAFF. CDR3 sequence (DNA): TGTGCCAGCAGTTATTCTCCCGGACAGGGGGTCACTGAAGCTTTCTTT.

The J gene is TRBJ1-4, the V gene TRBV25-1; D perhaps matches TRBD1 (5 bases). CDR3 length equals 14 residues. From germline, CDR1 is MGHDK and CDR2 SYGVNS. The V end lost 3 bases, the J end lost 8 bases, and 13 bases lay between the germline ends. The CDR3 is CASSDVGGGEKLFF. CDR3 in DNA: TGTGCCAGCAGTGACGTTGGGGGGGGAGAAAAACTGTTTTTT.

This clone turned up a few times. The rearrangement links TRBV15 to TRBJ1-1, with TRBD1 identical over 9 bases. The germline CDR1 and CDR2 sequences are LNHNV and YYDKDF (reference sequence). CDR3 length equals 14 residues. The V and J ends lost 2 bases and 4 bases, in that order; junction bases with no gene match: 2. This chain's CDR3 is CATSRLTGGTEAFF. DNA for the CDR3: TGTGCCACCAGCAGATTGACAGGGGGCACTGAAGCTTTCTTT.

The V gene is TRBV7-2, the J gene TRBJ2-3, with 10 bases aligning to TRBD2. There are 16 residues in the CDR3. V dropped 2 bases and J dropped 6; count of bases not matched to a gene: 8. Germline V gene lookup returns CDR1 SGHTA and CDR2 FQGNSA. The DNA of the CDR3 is TGTGCCAGCAGCTTAAGGACTAGCGGTAGGGGCGATACGCAGTATTTT. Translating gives CASSLRTSGRGDTQYF.

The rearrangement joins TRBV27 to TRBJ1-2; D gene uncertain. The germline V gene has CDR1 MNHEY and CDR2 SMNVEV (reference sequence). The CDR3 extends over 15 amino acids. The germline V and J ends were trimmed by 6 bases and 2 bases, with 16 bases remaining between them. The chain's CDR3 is CASRPGDGGNYGYTF. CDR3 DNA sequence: TGTGCCAGCAGACCCGGAGACGGCGGGAACTATGGCTACACCTTC.

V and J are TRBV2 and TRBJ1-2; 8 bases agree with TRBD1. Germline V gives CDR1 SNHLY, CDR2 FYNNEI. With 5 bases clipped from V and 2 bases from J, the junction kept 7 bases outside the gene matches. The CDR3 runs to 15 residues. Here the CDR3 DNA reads TGTGCCAGCAGTCCGCGGTCAGGGGGCAACTATGGCTACACCTTC. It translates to CASSPRSGGNYGYTF.

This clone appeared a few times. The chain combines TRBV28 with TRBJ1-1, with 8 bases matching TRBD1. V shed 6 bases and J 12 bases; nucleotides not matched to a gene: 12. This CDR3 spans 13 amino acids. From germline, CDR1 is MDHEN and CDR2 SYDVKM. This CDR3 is CASSRRTGRETFF. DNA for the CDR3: TGTGCCAGCAGCCGAAGGACAGGGAGGGAAACTTTCTTT.

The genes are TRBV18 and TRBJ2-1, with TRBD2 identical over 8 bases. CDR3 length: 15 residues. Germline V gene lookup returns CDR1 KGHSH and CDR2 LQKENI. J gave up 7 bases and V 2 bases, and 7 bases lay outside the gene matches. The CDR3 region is CASSPRLAIRNEQFF. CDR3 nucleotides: TGTGCCAGCTCACCAAGACTAGCGATCCGGAATGAGCAGTTCTTC.

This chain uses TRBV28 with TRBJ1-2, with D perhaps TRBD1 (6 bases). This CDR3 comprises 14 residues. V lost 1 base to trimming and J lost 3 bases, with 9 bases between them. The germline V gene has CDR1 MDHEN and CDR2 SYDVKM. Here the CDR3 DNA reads TGTGCCAGCAGTTTATTCGGGACATACTATGGCTACACCTTC. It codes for CASSLFGTYYGYTF.

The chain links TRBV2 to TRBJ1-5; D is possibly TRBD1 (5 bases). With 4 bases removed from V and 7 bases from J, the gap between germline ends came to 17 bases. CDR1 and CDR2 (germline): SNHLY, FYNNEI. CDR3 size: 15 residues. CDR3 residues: CASSGERGMNQPQHF. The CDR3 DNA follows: TGTGCCAGCAGTGGGGAAAGGGGTATGAACCAGCCCCAGCATTTT.

For the CDR3, the DNA is TGTGCCAGCAGAATTTGGGCAGGGGGCAACACCGGGGAGCTGTTTTTT. Translation gives CASRIWAGGNTGELFF. This chain connects TRBV5-6 to TRBJ2-2; 8 bases fit TRBD1. J gave up 2 bases and V 5 bases, and 8 bases lay outside the gene matches. Germline V gene data show CDR1 as SGHDT and CDR2 as YYEEEE. The CDR3 consists of 16 residues.

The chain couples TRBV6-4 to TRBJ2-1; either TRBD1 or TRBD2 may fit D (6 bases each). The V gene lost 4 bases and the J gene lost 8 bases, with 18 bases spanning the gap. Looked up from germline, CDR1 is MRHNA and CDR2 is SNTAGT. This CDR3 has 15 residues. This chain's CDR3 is CASSASRGGIDEQFF. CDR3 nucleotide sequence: TGTGCCAGCAGTGCGTCCAGGGGAGGAATAGATGAGCAGTTCTTC.

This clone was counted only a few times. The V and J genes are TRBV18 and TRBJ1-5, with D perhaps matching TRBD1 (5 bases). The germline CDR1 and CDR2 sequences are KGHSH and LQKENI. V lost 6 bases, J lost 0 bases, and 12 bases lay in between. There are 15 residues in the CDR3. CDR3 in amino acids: CASSETVNSNQPQHF. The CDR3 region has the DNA TGTGCCAGCTCGGAGACAGTTAATAGCAATCAGCCCCAGCATTTT.

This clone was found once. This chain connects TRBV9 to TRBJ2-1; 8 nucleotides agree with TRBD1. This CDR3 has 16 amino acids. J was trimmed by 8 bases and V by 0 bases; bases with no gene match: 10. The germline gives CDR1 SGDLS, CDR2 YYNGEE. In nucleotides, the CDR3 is TGTGCCAGCAGCGTAGCGACAGGGGCGGCAGTACATGAGCAGTTCTTC. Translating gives CASSVATGAAVHEQFF.

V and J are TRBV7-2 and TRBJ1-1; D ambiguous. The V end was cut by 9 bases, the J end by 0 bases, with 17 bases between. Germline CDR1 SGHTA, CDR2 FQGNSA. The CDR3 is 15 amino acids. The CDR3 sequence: CASSPLRSLNTEAFF. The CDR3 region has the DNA TGTGCCAGTAGTCCCCTACGGAGCTTGAACACTGAAGCTTTCTTT. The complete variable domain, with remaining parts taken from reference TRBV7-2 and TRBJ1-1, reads GAGVSQSPSNKVTEKGKDVELRCDPISGHTALYWYRQSLGQGLEFLIYFQGNSAPDKSGLPSDRFSAERTGGSVSTLTIQRTQQEDSAVYLCASSPLRSLNTEAFFGQGTRLTVV.

The CDR3 loop is CATADRPYGYTF. As DNA, the CDR3 is TGTGCCACCGCGGACAGGCCCTATGGCTACACCTTC. This chain connects TRBV19 to TRBJ1-2, with 7 bases that match TRBD1. The CDR3 extends over 12 amino acids. Per the germline V gene, CDR1 is LNHDA and CDR2 is SQIVND (reference sequence). After removal of 10 bases from V and 4 bases from J, the junction contained 6 bases not matched to a gene. The full variable domain, rest sourced from reference TRBV19 and TRBJ1-2, is DGGITQSPKYLFRKEGQNVTLSCEQNLNHDAMYWYRQDPGQGLRLIYYSQIVNDFQKGDIAEGYSVSREKKESFPLTVTSAQKNPTAFYLCATADRPYGYTFGSGTRLTVV.

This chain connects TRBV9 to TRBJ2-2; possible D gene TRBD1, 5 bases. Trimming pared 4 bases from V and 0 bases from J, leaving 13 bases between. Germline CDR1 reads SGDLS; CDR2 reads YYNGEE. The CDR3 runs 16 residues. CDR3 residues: CASSPWGYPNTGELFF. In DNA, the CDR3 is TGTGCCAGCAGCCCGTGGGGCTACCCGAACACCGGGGAGCTGTTTTTT. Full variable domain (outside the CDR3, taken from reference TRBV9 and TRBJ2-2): DSGVTQTPKHLITATGQRVTLRCSPRSGDLSVYWYQQSLDQGLQFLIQYYNGEERAKGNILERFSAQQFPDLHSELNLSSLELGDSALYFCASSPWGYPNTGELFFGEGSRLTVL.

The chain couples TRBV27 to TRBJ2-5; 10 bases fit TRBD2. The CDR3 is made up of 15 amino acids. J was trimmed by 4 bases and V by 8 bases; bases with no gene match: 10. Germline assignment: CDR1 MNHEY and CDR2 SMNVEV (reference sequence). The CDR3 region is CASGTSDQGGETQYF. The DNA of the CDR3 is TGTGCCAGCGGGACTAGCGACCAAGGGGGAGAGACCCAGTACTTC.

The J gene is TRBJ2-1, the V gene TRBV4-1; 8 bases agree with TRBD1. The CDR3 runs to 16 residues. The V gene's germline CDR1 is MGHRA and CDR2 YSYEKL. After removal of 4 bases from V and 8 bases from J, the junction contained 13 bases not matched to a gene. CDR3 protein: CASSPRRDRSRDEQFF. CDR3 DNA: TGCGCCAGCAGCCCCAGGAGGGACAGGTCCCGCGATGAGCAGTTCTTC.

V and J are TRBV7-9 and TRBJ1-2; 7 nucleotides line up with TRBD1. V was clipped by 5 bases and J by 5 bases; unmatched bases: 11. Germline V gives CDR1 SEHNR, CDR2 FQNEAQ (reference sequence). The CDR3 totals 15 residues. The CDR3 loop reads CASSQFGTASYGYTF. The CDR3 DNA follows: TGTGCCAGCAGCCAGTTCGGGACAGCATCTTATGGCTACACCTTC.

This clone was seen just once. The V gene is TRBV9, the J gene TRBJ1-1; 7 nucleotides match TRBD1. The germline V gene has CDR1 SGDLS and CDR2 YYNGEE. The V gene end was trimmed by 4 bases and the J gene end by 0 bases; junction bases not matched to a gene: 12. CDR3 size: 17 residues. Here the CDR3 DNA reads TGTGCCAGCAGCCCCCGGCCAGGGGGGTACATGAACACTGAAGCTTTCTTT. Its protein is CASSPRPGGYMNTEAFF.

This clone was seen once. The CDR3 is CASSLPVLYGYTF. The CDR3 nucleotides read TGTGCCAGCAGTTTACCGGTACTCTATGGCTACACCTTC. The V gene is TRBV28, the J gene TRBJ1-2; D remains unclear. Germline CDR1 and CDR2: MDHEN and SYDVKM. V gave up 2 bases and J gave up 4 bases, with 8 bases separating them. The CDR3 sequence is 13 residues long.

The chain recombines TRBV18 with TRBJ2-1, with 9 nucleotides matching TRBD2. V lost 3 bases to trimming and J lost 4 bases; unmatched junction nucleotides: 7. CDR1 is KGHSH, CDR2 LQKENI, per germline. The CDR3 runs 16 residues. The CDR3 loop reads CASSPPAGGLYNEQFF. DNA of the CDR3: TGTGCCAGCTCACCGCCAGCGGGAGGTCTTTACAATGAGCAGTTCTTC.

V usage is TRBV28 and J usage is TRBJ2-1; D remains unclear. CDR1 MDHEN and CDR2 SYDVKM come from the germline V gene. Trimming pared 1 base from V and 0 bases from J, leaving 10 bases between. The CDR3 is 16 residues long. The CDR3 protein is CASSLLKILSYNEQFF. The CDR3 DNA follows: TGTGCCAGCAGTTTATTGAAGATTCTCTCCTACAATGAGCAGTTCTTC.

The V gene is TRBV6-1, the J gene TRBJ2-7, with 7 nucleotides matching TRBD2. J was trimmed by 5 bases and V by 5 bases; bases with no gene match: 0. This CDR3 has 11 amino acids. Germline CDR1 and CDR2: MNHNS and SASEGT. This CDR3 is CASSRGDEQYF. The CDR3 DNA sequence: TGTGCCAGCAGTCGGGGGGACGAGCAGTACTTC.